This entry is about one T cell receptor beta chain. The CDR3 length is 13 residues. The ends were cut back, 3 bases at V and 6 bases at J, with 9 bases in the middle. The sample originates from a study of blood T cell repertoires in COVID-19. Turning to the study itself: The United States, Italy and Spain were the sources of the acute and convalescent COVID-19 samples. T cells, B-cell-depleted T cells, or PBMCs supplied cDNA or gDNA.

TCRdb's table, derived via immunoSEQ multiplex PCR, lists solely in-frame clones and lacks some. In the table there are over 20,000 clones, roughly four fifths of which are singletons. The source material was peripheral blood. The chain combines TRBV12-3 or TRBV12-4 with TRBJ1-5; D remains ambiguous. This sequence originates from a human donor in a cohort sampled during active COVID-19. CDR3 DNA: TGTGCCAGCAGTTTGGCGGATTCTCAGCCCCAGCATTTT. This sequence encodes CASSLADSQPQHF.